This entry lists 18 T cell receptor beta chains sequenced from one sample in a study of blood T cell repertoires in COVID-19. Using immunoSEQ multiplex PCR, the repertoire was profiled, and TCRdb retains in-frame clones only, with some absent. The sample lists hundreds of thousands of clones, more than 80% occurring once. The sample comprised peripheral blood. The receptors shown here come from a woman in her 30s with active or convalescent COVID-19.

This chain joins TRBV7-2 and TRBJ2-3; no firm D call. CDR1 and CDR2 (germline): SGHTA, FQGNSA. Trimming removed 1 base from V and 4 bases from J, with 12 bases in between. This CDR3 is 15 amino acids long. The CDR3 is CASSLDPAVSDTQYF. The DNA for the CDR3 is TGTGCCAGCAGCTTAGATCCGGCGGTCTCAGATACGCAGTATTTT.

The V gene is TRBV3-1 (or the pseudogene TRBV3-2), the J gene TRBJ2-2; possibly TRBD2 for D (6 bases). Germline V CDR1 and CDR2: LGHDT, YNNKEL (reference sequence). V lost 4 bases and J lost 5, with 23 bases in between. The CDR3 loop spans 18 amino acids. The CDR3 protein is CASSPLGPKEGGTGELFF. The CDR3 nucleotides read TGTGCCAGCAGCCCTTTGGGGCCCAAAGAGGGAGGAACCGGGGAGCTGTTTTTT.

This clone was picked up a small number of times. This chain connects TRBV4-1 to TRBJ1-1; D unresolved. This CDR3 has 14 amino acids. V was trimmed by 2 bases and J by 0 bases, leaving 7 bases between them. Germline V gene lookup returns CDR1 MGHRA and CDR2 YSYEKL. CDR3 in amino acids: CASSQPQMNTEAFF. DNA of the CDR3: TGCGCCAGCAGCCAACCACAGATGAACACTGAAGCTTTCTTT.

V gene TRBV10-1 combines with J gene TRBJ1-4; TRBD1 might be the D (5 bases). V was pared by 2 bases and J by 7 bases, with 8 bases between. Germline CDR1 is WNHNN and CDR2 is SYGVQD (reference sequence). The CDR3 length is 13 residues. CDR3 residues: CASSEADSEKLFF. In DNA, the CDR3 is TGCGCCAGCAGTGAGGCTGACAGTGAAAAACTGTTTTTT.

The V call is TRBV7-6, the J call TRBJ2-3, with 8 bases identical to TRBD2. Trimming removed 5 bases from V and 2 bases from J; junction bases left unmatched: 9. The CDR3 is 16 amino acids. Germline-derived CDR1 and CDR2 are SGHVS and FNYEAQ. CDR3 in DNA: TGTGCCAGCAGCGAAATCGGGCGGGGGGCCACAGATACGCAGTATTTT. Protein product: CASSEIGRGATDTQYF. Supplemented by reference TRBV7-6 and TRBJ2-3, the full variable domain reads GAGVSQSPRYKVTKRGQDVALRCDPISGHVSLYWYRQALGQGPEFLTYFNYEAQQDKSGLPNDRFSAERPEGSISTLTIQRTEQRDSAMYRCASSEIGRGATDTQYFGPGTRLTVL.

V gene TRBV11-1 combines with J gene TRBJ2-7; 9 nucleotides align to TRBD1. Unmatched junction bases numbered 7, after V lost 4 bases and J lost 3 bases. Germline V lookup: CDR1 SGHAT, CDR2 FQDESV (reference sequence). The CDR3 is 15 amino acids. CDR3 coding DNA: TGTGCCAGCAGCTATATCGGGACAGGGCACTACGAGCAGTACTTC. It yields the protein CASSYIGTGHYEQYF. The variable domain in full, with the rest retrieved from reference TRBV11-1 and TRBJ2-7, is EAEVAQSPRYKITEKSQAVAFWCDPISGHATLYWYRQILGQGPELLVQFQDESVVDDSQLPKDRFSAERLKGVDSTLKIQPAELGDSAMYLCASSYIGTGHYEQYFGPGTRLTVT.

The V call is TRBV27, the J call TRBJ2-3; 14 bases are a match to TRBD2. Germline CDR1 and CDR2: MNHEY and SMNVEV (reference sequence). The CDR3 is 19 residues long. With V trimmed by 5 bases and J by 6 bases, 16 bases remained unmatched. The CDR3 sequence is CASSPRPRGLAGEGDTQYF. The CDR3 DNA follows: TGTGCCAGCAGTCCGCGACCCCGGGGACTAGCGGGAGAGGGGGATACGCAGTATTTT.

The chain has TRBV3-1 (or the pseudogene TRBV3-2) and TRBJ1-1; perhaps TRBD1 as D (5 bases). Trimming cost V 3 bases and J 2 bases, with 7 bases left between them. The CDR3 covers 13 residues. Germline values: CDR1 LGHDT, CDR2 YNNKEL (reference sequence). CDR3 sequence: CASSHGGNTEAFF. The CDR3 DNA sequence: TGTGCCAGCAGCCACGGGGGAAACACTGAAGCTTTCTTT.

The chain has TRBV19 and TRBJ1-2, with D uncertain. Germline CDR1 is LNHDA and CDR2 is SQIVND (reference sequence). The CDR3 has 14 amino acids. Trimming left V 4 bases short and J 8 bases short, with 17 bases between. CDR3 protein: CASSRSGKTGGYTF. CDR3 DNA: TGTGCCAGTAGTAGAAGCGGGAAGACGGGCGGCTACACCTTC.

The chain uses TRBV4-1 and TRBJ2-7; the D gene is possibly TRBD1 (5 bases). The germline V and J ends were trimmed by 0 bases and 0 bases, with 12 bases remaining between them. The CDR3 length is 16 residues. Germline values: CDR1 MGHRA, CDR2 YSYEKL. The CDR3 DNA follows: TGCGCCAGCAGCCAAGATTTAGACAGTAACTCCTACGAGCAGTACTTC. This gives the protein CASSQDLDSNSYEQYF.

This clone was detected once. The V call is TRBV6-6, the J call TRBJ2-2, with TRBD1 identical over 9 bases. CDR3 length equals 16 residues. J gave up 3 bases and V 6 bases, and 8 bases lay outside the gene matches. Per the germline V gene, CDR1 is MNHNY and CDR2 is SVGAGI (reference sequence). The CDR3 spells CASSNGGDRDTGELFF. The CDR3 bases are TGTGCCAGCAGCAATGGGGGGGACAGGGACACCGGGGAGCTGTTTTTT.

This clone was seen only a few times. This chain links TRBV6-5 with TRBJ1-1; TRBD1 aligns across 7 bases. J was trimmed by 2 bases and V by 6 bases; bases with no gene match: 3. CDR1 is MNHEY and CDR2 is SVGAGI in the germline V gene. The CDR3 consists of 13 residues. The CDR3 coding sequence is TGTGCCAGCAGGGGACAGACAAACACTGAAGCTTTCTTT. It codes for CASRGQTNTEAFF.

This chain links TRBV14 with TRBJ1-1, with D perhaps TRBD1 (6 bases). The CDR3 totals 15 residues. CDR1 is SGHDN, CDR2 FVKESK, per germline. V shed 1 base and J shed 4 bases, with 13 bases lying between them. CDR3 protein: CASSQVSGAPTEAFF. Written as DNA, the CDR3 is TGTGCCAGCAGCCAAGTCTCAGGGGCCCCCACTGAAGCTTTCTTT.

The chain employs TRBV3-1 (or the pseudogene TRBV3-2) and TRBJ2-7; 8 nucleotides align to TRBD1. The CDR3 length is 21 residues. V shed 0 bases, J shed 2 bases, and the junction held 21 bases outside the gene matches. CDR1 and CDR2 from the germline V gene are LGHDT and YNNKEL (reference sequence). The CDR3 nucleotides are TGTGCCAGCAGCCAAGATAAGTACAGGGGGTCCCAAAAGGCGCGGGCCTACGAGCAGTACTTC. Protein product: CASSQDKYRGSQKARAYEQYF.

This sequence joins TRBV27 and TRBJ2-5, with 7 positions matching TRBD2. Germline values: CDR1 MNHEY, CDR2 SMNVEV (reference sequence). This CDR3 region has 14 residues. Germline trimming cut 2 bases from V and 5 bases from J; bases unmatched to any gene: 5. The CDR3 here is CASSLEGREETQYF. Written as DNA, the CDR3 is TGTGCCAGCAGTTTAGAAGGGAGGGAGGAGACCCAGTACTTC.

The chain carries TRBV27 and TRBJ1-5; possibly TRBD1 for D (5 bases). The germline V gene encodes CDR1 MNHEY and CDR2 SMNVEV (reference sequence). Trimming stripped 6 bases from V and 2 bases from J, with 14 bases between. The CDR3 extends over 15 amino acids. As DNA, the CDR3 is TGTGCCAGCAGCTGGGGCCCCAAGGGCAATCAGCCCCAGCATTTT. The encoded protein is CASSWGPKGNQPQHF.

This clone was detected only once. The chain combines TRBV29-1 with TRBJ2-7; the D is unclear. Germline assignment: CDR1 SQVTM and CDR2 ANQGSEA. The CDR3 spans 12 residues. Trimming removed 4 bases at V and 6 bases at J, with 13 bases between. The CDR3 nucleotides read TGCAGCGTTGTTGGCCCGCTTGGCGAGCAGTACTTC. Encoded protein: CSVVGPLGEQYF.

This clone showed up just once. The gene calls are TRBV6-5 and TRBJ1-2; 7 bases fit TRBD1. Trimming took 2 bases from V and 0 from J; bases not matched to a gene: 0. CDR1 and CDR2 from the germline V gene are MNHEY and SVGAGI. The length of the CDR3 is 14 residues. The CDR3 coding sequence is TGTGCCAGCAGTTACGGGACAGCTAACTATGGCTACACCTTC. Protein sequence: CASSYGTANYGYTF.